The 28 T cell receptor beta chains below come from one sample, sequenced in a study of early T cells in non-severe SARS-CoV-2 infection. TCRdb fed the 5' RACE reads into MiXCR, producing one record per CDR3 protein. The sample lists 80,000 or so distinct CDR3 sequences; approximately 12% were seen once. Material for sequencing was whole blood. The receptors were sampled from an adult who was a healthcare worker with PCR-confirmed SARS-CoV-2 infection or an uninfected control (not recorded which).

The V gene is TRBV12-3 or TRBV12-4, the J gene TRBJ1-3; no reliable D call. CDR3 size: 14 residues. V lost 4 bases, J lost 0 bases, and 7 bases lay in between. The CDR3 sequence: CASSYRISGNTIYF. DNA of the CDR3: TGTGCCAGCAGTTACAGAATCTCTGGAAACACCATATATTTT.

This clonotype was counted many times. This chain connects TRBV7-6 to TRBJ2-1; tentative D call: TRBD1 (6 bases). The germline gives CDR1 SGHVS, CDR2 FNYEAQ. V lost 5 bases and J lost 6, with 26 bases in between. The CDR3 runs to 18 residues. CDR3 amino acids: CASSASPGAPGTINEQFF. CDR3 DNA: TGTGCCAGCAGCGCATCCCCAGGGGCGCCCGGTACTATCAATGAGCAGTTCTTC.

The sample holds a few counts of this clonotype. V and J are TRBV30 and TRBJ2-7; D is perhaps TRBD2 (5 bases). Germline CDR1 is GTSNPN and CDR2 is SVGIG (reference sequence). Trimming left V 2 bases short and J 6 bases short, with 14 bases between. The CDR3 is 13 amino acids. The CDR3 protein is CAWSRDGVLEQYF. Written as DNA, the CDR3 is TGTGCCTGGAGTAGAGACGGGGTTCTCGAGCAGTACTTC.

This clonotype was found a few times. The chain carries TRBV7-3 and TRBJ2-5; D may match TRBD1 or TRBD2 (5 bases each). Trimming cost V 0 bases and J 5 bases, with 7 bases left between them. Per germline, CDR1 SGHTA and CDR2 FQGTGA. This CDR3 has 13 residues. The CDR3 loop is CASSLTREETQYF. The CDR3 coding sequence is TGTGCCAGCAGCTTAACCAGGGAGGAGACCCAGTACTTC.

J is TRBJ1-6 and V is TRBV29-1; D not resolved. The V end lost 4 bases, the J end lost 6 bases, and 7 bases lay between the germline ends. Germline CDR1 and CDR2: SQVTM and ANQGSEA. This CDR3 region has 12 residues. The CDR3 DNA reads TGCAGCGTTGGGGTGTCTAATTCACCCCTCCACTTT. Its protein product is CSVGVSNSPLHF.

This clonotype has a count of ten or more. The chain recombines TRBV5-1 with TRBJ1-6; no reliable D call. Germline CDR1 SGHRS, CDR2 YFSETQ. Trimming took 2 bases from V and 7 from J, leaving 7 bases between them. The CDR3 consists of 13 residues. CDR3 residues: CASSLDTNSPLHF. The CDR3 DNA is TGCGCCAGCAGCTTAGACACGAATTCACCCCTCCACTTT.

This clonotype has at least ten counts. V is TRBV12-3 or TRBV12-4 and J is TRBJ1-2; D uncertain. The CDR3 spans 14 residues. The V end lost 3 bases, the J end lost 2 bases, and 10 bases lay between the germline ends. CDR3 in amino acids: CASSFESGNYGYTF. In nucleotides, the CDR3 is TGTGCCAGCAGTTTTGAAAGTGGGAACTATGGCTACACCTTC.

This clonotype has more than one count but fewer than ten. The rearrangement joins TRBV20-1 to TRBJ2-1; D is undetermined. Trimming left V 0 bases short and J 4 bases short, with 10 bases between. Germline CDR1 is DFQATT and CDR2 is SNEGSKA (reference sequence). The CDR3 runs to 14 residues. CDR3: CSARERERYNEQFF. CDR3 bases: TGCAGTGCTAGAGAACGCGAAAGGTACAATGAGCAGTTCTTC.

This sequence joins TRBV5-1 and TRBJ2-5; D is perhaps TRBD2 (6 bases). The germline V and J ends were trimmed by 0 bases and 4 bases, with 7 bases remaining between them. CDR1 SGHRS and CDR2 YFSETQ come from the germline V gene. This CDR3 has 13 amino acids. CDR3 sequence: CASSLEGGETQYF. DNA for the CDR3: TGCGCCAGCAGCTTGGAGGGAGGAGAGACCCAGTACTTC.

This clonotype has at least ten counts. The chain joins TRBV10-3 to TRBJ2-3; D possibly corresponds to TRBD1 (6 bases). Germline assignment: CDR1 ENHRY and CDR2 SYGVKD. CDR3 length: 16 amino acids. V lost 3 bases, J lost 4 bases, and 17 bases lay in between. CDR3: CAISERTAGAPDTQYF. CDR3 sequence (DNA): TGTGCCATCAGTGAAAGGACGGCAGGGGCCCCAGATACGCAGTATTTT.

The chain combines TRBV18 with TRBJ2-7; D uncertain. CDR1 is KGHSH, CDR2 LQKENI, per germline. V gave up 3 bases and J gave up 0 bases, with 9 bases separating them. CDR3 length: 14 residues. The CDR3 spells CASSPLESSYEQYF. The CDR3 DNA sequence: TGTGCCAGCTCACCTCTCGAGAGCTCCTACGAGCAGTACTTC.

Ten or more counts support this clonotype. The J gene is TRBJ1-4, the V gene TRBV12-3 or TRBV12-4; D not resolved. The CDR3 consists of 15 residues. Deletions cut 4 bases from V and 0 bases from J, with 9 bases between. The CDR3 nucleotides read TGTGCCAGCAGTTCCTCTATTCCAACTAATGAAAAACTGTTTTTT. Encoded protein: CASSSSIPTNEKLFF.

This clonotype appeared a few times. The chain has TRBV29-1 and TRBJ2-7; D not resolved. The CDR3 covers 13 residues. Germline V gives CDR1 SQVTM, CDR2 ANQGSEA. V was trimmed by 4 bases and J by 1 base, leaving 11 bases between them. CDR3 loop: CSVVPRASYEQYF. The CDR3 bases are TGCAGCGTTGTTCCTCGGGCATCCTACGAGCAGTACTTC.

The chain has TRBV29-1 and TRBJ2-2, with a weak D call TRBD1 (5 bases). The CDR3 consists of 14 residues. Germline V lookup: CDR1 SQVTM, CDR2 ANQGSEA. V dropped 6 bases and J dropped 3 bases, with 14 bases sitting between them. The CDR3 bases are TGCAGCGTGGGTAGGGGCAGAGACACCGGGGAGCTGTTTTTT. Protein product: CSVGRGRDTGELFF.

Concerning this clonotype itself: One junction end does not reproduce the germline sequence, and a read error may be involved. The rearrangement links TRBV5-6 to TRBJ2-3; 7 bases align to TRBD1. The CDR3 spans 14 residues. CDR1 is SGHDT and CDR2 is YYEEEE in the germline V gene. The CDR3 protein is CASSIDRAADTQCF. Here the CDR3 DNA reads TGTGCCAGCAGCATAGACAGGGCGGCAGATACGCAGTGTTTT.

The V call is TRBV6-1, the J call TRBJ2-5; a possible D gene is TRBD2 (6 bases). The CDR3 contains 14 residues. Germline V lookup: CDR1 MNHNS, CDR2 SASEGT. Deletions cut 2 bases from V and 4 bases from J, with 11 bases between. The CDR3 region has the DNA TGTGCCAGCAGTGAAATGGGGCGGGGAGAGACCCAGTACTTC. Amino acids: CASSEMGRGETQYF.

In its sample, this clonotype was seen a few times. The chain employs TRBV10-3 and TRBJ2-1; 11 bases align to TRBD1. This CDR3 has 15 amino acids. The V and J ends lost 2 bases and 8 bases, in that order; junction bases with no gene match: 5. Per germline, CDR1 ENHRY and CDR2 SYGVKD. CDR3 in amino acids: CAISEGTGGNHEQFF. The CDR3 DNA is TGTGCCATCAGTGAGGGGACAGGGGGAAACCATGAGCAGTTCTTC.

The gene calls are TRBV5-6 and TRBJ2-5; possibly TRBD2 for D (6 bases). The CDR3 consists of 11 residues. Trimming took 10 bases from V and 7 from J, leaving 14 bases between them. Per the germline V gene, CDR1 is SGHDT and CDR2 is YYEEEE. The CDR3 here is CASGFGGTQYF. CDR3 DNA: TGTGCCTCGGGGTTCGGGGGGACCCAGTACTTC.

The V gene is TRBV5-1, the J gene TRBJ1-1; D not certain. The CDR3 is 15 amino acids. CDR1 is SGHRS and CDR2 is YFSETQ in the germline V gene. V lost 0 bases and J lost 9, with 18 bases in between. The CDR3 DNA follows: TGCGCCAGCAGCTTGGCCTATAGGGAGGTCGGAAAAGCTTTCTTT. Translating it yields CASSLAYREVGKAFF. The full variable domain, with the rest looked up from reference TRBV5-1 and TRBJ1-1, is KAGVTQTPRYLIKTRGQQVTLSCSPISGHRSVSWYQQTPGQGLQFLFEYFSETQRNKGNFPGRFSGRQFSNSRSEMNVSTLELGDSALYLCASSLAYREVGKAFFGQGTRLTVV.

The sample holds a few counts of this clonotype. The chain carries TRBV20-1 and TRBJ1-2, with a possible D match to TRBD1 (6 bases). Per germline, CDR1 DFQATT and CDR2 SNEGSKA (reference sequence). V was shortened by 0 bases and J by 7 bases, with 9 bases between the two germline ends. The CDR3 sequence is 12 residues long. CDR3 region: CSARDGGPGYTF. The CDR3 DNA is TGCAGTGCTAGAGATGGGGGCCCTGGCTACACCTTC.

This clonotype has ten or more counts. This chain links TRBV7-3 with TRBJ2-7; D tentatively reads TRBD1 or TRBD2 (5 bases each). The CDR3 has 22 amino acids. Trimming stripped 5 bases from V and 3 bases from J, with 38 bases between. Germline V gene data show CDR1 as SGHTA and CDR2 as FQGTGA. CDR3 nucleotides: TGTGCCAGCAGCGCTAATAATCCCGTGCATGGGGGAGAGGTCTACACTCTCTACGAGCAGTACTTC. Protein product: CASSANNPVHGGEVYTLYEQYF. The variable domain in full, with the rest retrieved from reference TRBV7-3 and TRBJ2-7, is GAGVSQTPSNKVTEKGKYVELRCDPISGHTALYWYRQSLGQGPEFLIYFQGTGAADDSGLPNDRFFAVRPEGSVSTLKIQRTERGDSAVYLCASSANNPVHGGEVYTLYEQYFGPGTRLTVT.

In its sample, this clonotype was seen a few times. The chain carries TRBV27 and TRBJ2-1, with TRBD2 matching 10 bases. The germline V gene has CDR1 MNHEY and CDR2 SMNVEV (reference sequence). The CDR3 length is 17 residues. The V segment lost 6 bases and the J segment 10 bases; nucleotides outside the gene matches: 18. Written as DNA, the CDR3 is TGTGCCAGCAGCTCGTCCCCTAGCGGGAGAGGCGGTGACGAGCAGTTCTTC. Its protein is CASSSSPSGRGGDEQFF.

In its sample, this clonotype was seen a few times. The V call is TRBV5-4, the J call TRBJ1-1; perhaps TRBD1 as D (5 bases). V dropped 4 bases and J dropped 5 bases, with 9 bases sitting between them. Germline V gene sequence: CDR1 SGHNT, CDR2 YYREEE (reference sequence). The CDR3 runs to 12 residues. The CDR3 is CASSEGLTEAFF. The CDR3 nucleotides are TGTGCCAGCAGCGAGGGACTAACTGAAGCTTTCTTT.

This clonotype was picked up a small number of times. The V and J genes are TRBV6-1 and TRBJ1-2; 9 bases are a match to TRBD1. From germline, CDR1 is MNHNS and CDR2 SASEGT. The V segment lost 5 bases and the J segment 12 bases; nucleotides outside the gene matches: 10. The CDR3 is 13 residues long. This chain's CDR3 is CASSPRTGDPDTF. CDR3 sequence (DNA): TGTGCCAGCAGTCCCCGGACAGGGGACCCTGACACCTTC.

This clonotype was detected many times. The V gene is TRBV3-1, the J gene TRBJ2-1; 8 positions agree with TRBD2. The CDR3 length is 17 residues. The trim removed 2 bases at V and 7 bases at J, leaving 13 bases unmatched. Germline V gives CDR1 LGHDT, CDR2 YNNKEL (reference sequence). CDR3 coding DNA: TGTGCCAGCAGCCAACGATTTAAGCGGGAGAAGCGGAATGAGCAGTTCTTC. Translated, it gives CASSQRFKREKRNEQFF.

This rearrangement joins TRBV2 to TRBJ2-1; 12 bases align to TRBD2. V trimming: 5 bases; J trimming: 13 bases; junction bases outside the gene matches: 12. Germline values: CDR1 SNHLY, CDR2 FYNNEI. The CDR3 consists of 15 residues. CDR3 in DNA: TGTGCCAGCAGTCCATTCACTAGCGGGAGGCCTGCACAGTTCTTC. Its translation: CASSPFTSGRPAQFF.

In its sample, this clonotype was seen a few times. V is TRBV29-1 and J is TRBJ2-7; 8 bases line up with TRBD1. The CDR3 runs to 12 residues. CDR1 SQVTM and CDR2 ANQGSEA come from the germline V gene. The V and J ends lost 6 bases and 5 bases, in that order; junction bases with no gene match: 6. The CDR3: CSVWTGRNEQYF. The CDR3 coding sequence is TGCAGCGTGTGGACAGGGCGGAACGAGCAGTACTTC.

This clonotype was counted a few times. The chain couples TRBV19 to TRBJ2-1; 9 bases map to TRBD2. Germline V gives CDR1 LNHDA, CDR2 SQIVND (reference sequence). This CDR3 region has 12 residues. For the CDR3, the DNA is TGTGCGGCAGCGCGGGAGGGAGGTGAGCAGTTCTTC. This codes for CAAAREGGEQFF. Combining the CDR3 with reference TRBV19 and TRBJ2-1 gives the whole variable domain DGGITQSPKYLFRKEGQNVTLSCEQNLNHDAMYWYRQDPGQGLRLIYYSQIVNDFQKGDIAEGYSVSREKKESFPLTVTSAQKNPTAFYLCAAAREGGEQFFGPGTRLTVL.